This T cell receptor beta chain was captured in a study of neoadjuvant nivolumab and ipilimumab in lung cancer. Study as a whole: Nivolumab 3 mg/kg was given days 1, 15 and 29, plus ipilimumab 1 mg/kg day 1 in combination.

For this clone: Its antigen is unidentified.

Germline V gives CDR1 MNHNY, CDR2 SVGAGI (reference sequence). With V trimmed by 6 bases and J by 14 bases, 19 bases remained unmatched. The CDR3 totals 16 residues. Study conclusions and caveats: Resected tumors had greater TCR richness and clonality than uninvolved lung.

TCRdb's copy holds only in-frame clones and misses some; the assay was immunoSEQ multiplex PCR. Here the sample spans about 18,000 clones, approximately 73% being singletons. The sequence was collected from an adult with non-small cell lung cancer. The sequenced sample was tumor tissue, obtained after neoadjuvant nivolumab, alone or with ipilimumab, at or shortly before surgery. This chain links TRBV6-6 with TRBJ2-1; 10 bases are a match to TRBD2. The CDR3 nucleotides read TGTGCCAGCAGCGAGACTAGCGGGCGACCCCTACAAGGGGAGTTCTTC. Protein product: CASSETSGRPLQGEFF.